This T cell receptor (beta chain) is from a study of HIV-infected patients and healthy controls. All unsorted peripheral T cells were captured because whole blood was used without fractionation. An approximately 2.6 ml peripheral blood sample was taken for RNA. CDR1 is MNHEY and CDR2 is SMNVEV in the germline V gene (reference sequence). The V and J ends lost 5 bases and 4 bases, in that order; junction bases with no gene match: 8. The CDR3 covers 14 residues. cDNA was made from approximately 0.55 ug RNA using alpha and beta constant primers. Alpha and beta chain libraries were made separately by chain-specific third strand synthesis with multiplexing indices. A short first PCR added P5 and P7 adapter elements and a second index. From the 5' RACE reads, TCRdb called clonotypes with MiXCR, one entry per CDR3 protein. The sample lists roughly 18,000 distinct CDR3 sequences, about 9% seen once, with approximately 5.9% in the top ten.

This clonotype appeared many times. Its antigen remains unidentified. Overall study findings and caveats: Size-matching overweighted rare events from HIV-infected data when comparing patients with controls. Only sixteen HIV-infected individuals were processed, a major limit on how widely findings apply.

The sample taken for sequencing was blood. The sequence was obtained from an adult in good health. V and J are TRBV27 and TRBJ2-7; 7 bases fit TRBD2. CDR3 residues: CASSVAGDRYEQYF. CDR3 sequence (DNA): TGTGCCAGCAGTGTGGCGGGAGATCGATACGAGCAGTACTTC.